This TCR beta chain originates from a study of control samples from healthy donors and cancer patients. This clone was recorded a few times. Trimming shortened V by 1 base and J by 2 bases, and 12 bases separated the two germline ends. The germline V gene has CDR1 MNHEY and CDR2 SMNVEV (reference sequence). The length of the CDR3 is 16 residues. TCRdb's table, derived via immunoSEQ multiplex PCR, lists solely in-frame clones and lacks some. This repertoire shows about 190,000 clones, 85% to 95% found once; its top ten account for more than 1.4%. This TCR was sampled from a man aged 18 to 30 in good health. Material: blood. The chain has TRBV27 and TRBJ1-5; no clear D gene. This CDR3 reads CASSLYPPRGNQPQHF. CDR3 DNA sequence: TGTGCCAGCAGTTTATATCCCCCGAGGGGCAATCAGCCCCAGCATTTT.